The rows below give T cell receptor beta chains drawn from one sample of a study of cytomegalovirus exposure and HLA in healthy donors. Generated by immunoSEQ multiplex PCR, the TCRdb table keeps only in-frame clones and is missing some. Of some 170,000 clones in the sample, approximately 84% were seen once. The sample taken for sequencing was PBMCs. The source of these receptors is a female donor in good health and CMV-seronegative. Each CDR3 is given with its conserved first and last residue. A D gene is named only where the DNA matches it firmly. Clone size is shown for a subset of rows, as once, few, many or a class of expanded clone.

clone size	V gene	D gene	J gene	CDR3 protein	CDR3 DNA
NA	TRBV19	NA	TRBJ2-7	CASSISRLNYEQYF	TGTGCCAGTAGTATCTCCAGGTTAAACTACGAGCAGTACTTC
NA	TRBV7-8	TRBD2	TRBJ2-5	CASSLGAGATVGTQYF	TGTGCCAGCAGCTTAGGGGCGGGAGCCACGGTGGGGACCCAGTACTTC
NA	TRBV5-1	NA	TRBJ2-2	CASSLRTALNTGELFF	TGCGCCAGCAGCTTGCGGACAGCCCTGAACACCGGGGAGCTGTTTTTT
once	TRBV27	TRBD2	TRBJ2-4	CASSQPSGTAKNIQYF	TGTGCCAGCAGTCAACCTAGCGGGACGGCCAAAAACATTCAGTACTTC
few	TRBV7-6	TRBD1	TRBJ1-1	CASSSGQGARGTEAFF	TGTGCCAGCAGCTCCGGACAGGGGGCGCGGGGCACTGAAGCTTTCTTT
NA	TRBV7-9	NA	TRBJ1-3	CATRKGQGGNTIYF	TGTGCCACGCGAAAGGGGCAGGGTGGAAACACCATATATTTT
few	TRBV6-1	NA	TRBJ1-5	CASSETGLGNQPQHF	TGTGCCAGCAGTGAAACAGGGTTAGGGAATCAGCCCCAGCATTTT
NA	TRBV28	TRBD2	TRBJ2-7	CASSLRGLAGGEQYF	TGTGCCAGCAGTTTAAGAGGGCTAGCGGGAGGCGAGCAGTACTTC
NA	TRBV6-1	TRBD2	TRBJ2-5	CASSEGNGGAVETQYF	TGTGCCAGCAGTGAAGGGAACGGGGGGGCTGTTGAGACCCAGTACTTC
NA	TRBV19	TRBD2	TRBJ2-7	CASSTGTSGRYEQYF	TGTGCCAGTAGTACCGGGACTAGCGGGAGATACGAGCAGTACTTC
NA	TRBV27	NA	TRBJ2-3	CASSLSLLVDTQYF	TGTGCCAGCAGTTTATCACTACTGGTAGATACGCAGTATTTT
NA	TRBV5-6	NA	TRBJ2-1	CASSSSLGGVNEQFF	TGTGCCAGCAGCTCGTCACTCGGGGGAGTGAATGAGCAGTTCTTC
NA	TRBV19	NA	TRBJ1-5	CASSMGRVQPQHF	TGTGCCAGTAGTATGGGCAGAGTTCAGCCCCAGCATTTT
NA	TRBV2	NA	TRBJ1-4	CASREPTAFNEKLFF	TGTGCCAGCAGGGAACCGACAGCCTTTAATGAAAAACTGTTTTTT
NA	TRBV5-6	TRBD1	TRBJ1-5	CASSLTGQGVDQPQHF	TGTGCCAGCAGCTTAACGGGACAGGGAGTGGATCAGCCCCAGCATTTT
NA	TRBV7-9	NA	TRBJ2-3	CASSLAAADTQYF	TGTGCCAGCAGCTTAGCGGCAGCAGATACGCAGTATTTT
NA	TRBV28	TRBD2	TRBJ2-7	CASSPPPSGSLEQYF	TGTGCCAGCAGTCCCCCGCCTAGCGGGAGTCTCGAGCAGTACTTC
NA	TRBV6-5	TRBD2	TRBJ2-2	CASSSPGLAEPGELFF	TGTGCCAGCAGTTCTCCGGGACTAGCGGAACCGGGGGAGCTGTTTTTT
NA	TRBV7-9	TRBD1	TRBJ1-2	CASSLEGQRPNYGYTF	TGTGCCAGCAGCTTAGAGGGACAGCGACCGAACTATGGCTACACCTTC
NA	TRBV14	TRBD1	TRBJ2-3	CASSPWTGGFADTQYF	TGTGCCAGCAGCCCCTGGACAGGGGGCTTCGCAGATACGCAGTATTTT
NA	TRBV9	TRBD2	TRBJ2-7	CASSRTSGGTSGYEQYF	TGTGCCAGCAGTCGAACTAGCGGGGGGACATCTGGCTACGAGCAGTACTTC
NA	TRBV9	TRBD1	TRBJ1-3	CASSPKGTGAGNTIYF	TGTGCCAGCAGCCCTAAAGGGACAGGGGCTGGAAACACCATATATTTT
once	TRBV4-2	NA	TRBJ2-2	CASSQEGASSSTGELFF	TGTGCCAGCAGCCAAGAAGGGGCATCTTCGAGCACCGGGGAGCTGTTTTTT
few	TRBV6-5	TRBD1	TRBJ1-3	CASRPDRGRDTIYF	TGTGCCAGCAGGCCCGACAGGGGGCGAGACACCATATATTTT
NA	TRBV5-1	NA	TRBJ2-3	CASSSRTDTQYF	TGCGCCAGCAGCTCGCGGACAGATACGCAGTATTTT
NA	TRBV28	NA	TRBJ2-7	CASSSTSSPDEQYF	TGTGCCAGCAGTTCAACTAGCTCCCCGGACGAGCAGTACTTC
once	TRBV2	TRBD2	TRBJ2-7	CASSRLGTRPYEQYF	TGTGCCAGCAGCCGCCTCGGGACTAGACCCTACGAGCAGTACTTC
NA	TRBV7-6	NA	TRBJ2-3	CASSLEGWGPTDTQYF	TGTGCCAGCAGCTTAGAGGGCTGGGGCCCCACAGATACGCAGTATTTT
NA	TRBV5-4	TRBD1	TRBJ2-1	CASSPLGTGSDNEQFF	TGTGCCAGCAGCCCCTTGGGGACAGGGAGCGACAATGAGCAGTTCTTC
NA	TRBV6-5	TRBD1	TRBJ1-1	CASSPEQGVDTEAFF	TGTGCCAGCAGTCCGGAACAGGGGGTGGACACTGAAGCTTTCTTT
NA	TRBV14	NA	TRBJ2-1	CASSQSRVGEQFF	TGTGCCAGCAGCCAATCGCGGGTAGGCGAGCAGTTCTTC
few	TRBV6-5	NA	TRBJ2-7	CASSPLVRLGGEQYF	TGTGCCAGCAGTCCTCTGGTCCGTCTCGGGGGCGAGCAGTACTTC
NA	TRBV19	TRBD1	TRBJ1-5	CASSIAGQSNQPQHF	TGTGCCAGTAGTATTGCGGGACAGAGCAATCAGCCCCAGCATTTT
NA	TRBV19	NA	TRBJ1-5	CASSNLDRKNQPQHF	TGTGCCAGTAGTAACCTGGACAGAAAAAATCAGCCCCAGCATTTT
NA	TRBV11-2	NA	TRBJ1-4	CASSLVTGRGVGEKLFF	TGTGCCAGCAGCTTAGTGACGGGCAGGGGAGTTGGTGAAAAACTGTTTTTT
NA	TRBV7-9	NA	TRBJ1-2	CASSQGSGNYGYTF	TGTGCCAGCAGCCAGGGGTCAGGGAACTATGGCTACACCTTC
NA	TRBV7-2	TRBD2	TRBJ2-1	CASSLVPGLAAINEQFF	TGTGCCAGCAGCTTAGTGCCGGGACTAGCGGCCATCAATGAGCAGTTCTTC
NA	TRBV9	NA	TRBJ2-3	CASSVVGRGSTDTQYF	TGTGCCAGCAGCGTAGTAGGGCGGGGAAGCACAGATACGCAGTATTTT
NA	TRBV9	NA	TRBJ2-2	CASSVGQLTGELFF	TGTGCCAGCAGCGTAGGACAGCTCACCGGGGAGCTGTTTTTT
NA	TRBV5-5	NA	TRBJ2-2	CASSFRASGELFF	TGTGCCAGCAGCTTCAGGGCTTCAGGGGAGCTGTTTTTT
NA	TRBV4-2	TRBD2	TRBJ2-5	CASSPGLREGDETQYF	TGTGCCAGCAGTCCAGGTCTTCGGGAGGGTGATGAGACCCAGTACTTC
NA	TRBV5-6	NA	TRBJ2-2	CASSLDRAGELFF	TGTGCCAGCAGCTTGGACAGGGCCGGGGAGCTGTTTTTT